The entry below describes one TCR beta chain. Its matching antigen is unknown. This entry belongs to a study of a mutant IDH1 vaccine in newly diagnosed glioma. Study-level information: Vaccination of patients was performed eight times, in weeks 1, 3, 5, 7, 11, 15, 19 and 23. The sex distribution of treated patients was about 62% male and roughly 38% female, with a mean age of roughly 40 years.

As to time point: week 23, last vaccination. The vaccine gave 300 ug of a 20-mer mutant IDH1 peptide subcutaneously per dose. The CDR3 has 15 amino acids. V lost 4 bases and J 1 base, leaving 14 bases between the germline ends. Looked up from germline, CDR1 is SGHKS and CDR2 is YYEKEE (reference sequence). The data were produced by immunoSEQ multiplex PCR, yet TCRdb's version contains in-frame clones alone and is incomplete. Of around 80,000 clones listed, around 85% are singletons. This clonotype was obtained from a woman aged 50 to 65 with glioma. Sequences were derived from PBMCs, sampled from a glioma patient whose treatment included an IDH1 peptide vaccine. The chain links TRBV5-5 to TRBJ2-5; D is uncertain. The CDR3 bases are TGTGCCAGCAGCCTTATATTACAGATCCAAGAGACCCAGTACTTC. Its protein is CASSLILQIQETQYF. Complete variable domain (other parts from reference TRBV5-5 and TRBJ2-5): DAGVTQSPTHLIKTRGQQVTLRCSPISGHKSVSWYQQVLGQGPQFIFQYYEKEERGRGNFPDRFSARQFPNYSSELNVNALLLGDSALYLCASSLILQIQETQYFGPGTRLLVL.